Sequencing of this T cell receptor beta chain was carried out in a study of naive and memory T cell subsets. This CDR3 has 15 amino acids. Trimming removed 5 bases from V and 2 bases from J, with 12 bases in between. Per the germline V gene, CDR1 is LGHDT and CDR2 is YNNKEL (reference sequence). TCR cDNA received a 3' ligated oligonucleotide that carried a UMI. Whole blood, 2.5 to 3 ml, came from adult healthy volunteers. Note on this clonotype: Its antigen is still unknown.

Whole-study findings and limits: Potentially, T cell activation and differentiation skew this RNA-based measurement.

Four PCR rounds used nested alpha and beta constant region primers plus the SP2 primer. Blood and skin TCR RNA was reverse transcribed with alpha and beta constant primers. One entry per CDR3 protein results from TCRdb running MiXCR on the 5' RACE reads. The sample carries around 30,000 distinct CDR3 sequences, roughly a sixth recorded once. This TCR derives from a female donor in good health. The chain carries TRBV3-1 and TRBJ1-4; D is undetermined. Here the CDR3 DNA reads TGTGCCAGCAGCTGGCTTCTAGGGACTAATGAAAAACTGTTTTTT. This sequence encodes CASSWLLGTNEKLFF.